This TCR beta chain was found in a study of T cells after yellow fever vaccination. Study findings and constraints: Clones from primary vaccination mostly reappeared after the booster (over 95% CD4, over 85% CD8).

About this clonotype itself: Its cognate antigen is unknown.

TCRdb fed the 5' RACE reads into MiXCR, producing one record per CDR3 protein. The sample lists hundreds of thousands of distinct CDR3 sequences; about 13% were seen once. This CDR3 region has 16 residues. In germline, CDR1 is MNHEY, CDR2 SVGAGI. Trimming stripped 0 bases from V and 6 bases from J, with 16 bases between. This sequence originates from a young man who received the YFV17D yellow fever vaccine. The gene calls are TRBV6-5 and TRBJ2-3, with D possibly being TRBD2 (6 bases). The sample was PBMCs, taken on the day of the yellow fever booster vaccination. CDR3 residues: CASSYSGGTAKDTQYF. In nucleotides, the CDR3 is TGTGCCAGCAGTTACTCGGGCGGGACGGCCAAGGATACGCAGTATTTT.